The present TCR beta chain was sequenced within a study of Ad26.COV2.S vaccination and SARS-CoV-2 variants. With respect to this clone: Its cognate antigen is unknown.

Method: immunoSEQ multiplex PCR; TCRdb's copy keeps in-frame clones and lacks some. The sample carries approximately 400,000 clones, 90% to 95% recorded once. This CDR3 has 15 amino acids. Germline CDR1 reads LNHDA; CDR2 reads SQIVND (reference sequence). Germline trimming cut 3 bases from V and 4 bases from J; bases unmatched to any gene: 5. Findings and limits, study-wide: There was reportedly substantial breadth in spike-specific CD8+ and CD4+ T cell responses after vaccination. Analyses of TCR breadth and depth may have underestimated total T cell responses. Vaccine recipients and placebo recipients showed similar non-spike TCR breadth.

Sequenced material: peripheral blood, taken after recovery from COVID-19. The source of this sequence is a human donor who had recovered from COVID-19. The chain combines TRBV19 with TRBJ2-5, with TRBD1 identical over 10 bases. The CDR3 spells CASSMTRTGGETQYF. In DNA, the CDR3 is TGTGCCAGTAGTATGACGAGGACAGGGGGAGAGACCCAGTACTTC.